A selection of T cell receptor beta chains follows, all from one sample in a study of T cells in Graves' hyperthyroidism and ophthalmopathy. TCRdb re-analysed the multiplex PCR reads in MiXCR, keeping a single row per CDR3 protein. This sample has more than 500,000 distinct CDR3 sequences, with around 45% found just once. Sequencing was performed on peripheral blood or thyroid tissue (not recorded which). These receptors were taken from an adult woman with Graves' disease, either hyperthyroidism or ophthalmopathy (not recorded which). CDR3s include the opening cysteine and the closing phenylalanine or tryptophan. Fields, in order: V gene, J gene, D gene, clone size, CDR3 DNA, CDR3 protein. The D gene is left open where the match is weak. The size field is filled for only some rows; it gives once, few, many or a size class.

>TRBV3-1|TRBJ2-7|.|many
TGTGCCAGCAGCCAAGACGGCCGACTACGAGGGCAGTACTTC
CASSQDGRLRGQYF
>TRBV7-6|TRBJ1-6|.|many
TGTGCCAGCAGCTTAACAGGGAGTAATTCACCCCTCCACTTT
CASSLTGSNSPLHF
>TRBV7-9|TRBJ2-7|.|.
TGTGCCAGCAGTCCTGACAGTCGAGAAACAGGGGACTACTCCTACGAGCAGTACTTC
CASSPDSRETGDYSYEQYF
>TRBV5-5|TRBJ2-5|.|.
TGTGGTTCCGGTGCGAGCCCCCAAGAGACCCAGTACTTC
CGSGASPQETQYF
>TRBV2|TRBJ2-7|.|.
TGTGCCAGCAGTGCAGGGAGGCGGTACTTC
CASSAGRRYF
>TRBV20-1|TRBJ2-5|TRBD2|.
TGCAGTGCTAGAGATTTGGTAGCGGGGTACCAAGAGACCCAGTACTTC
CSARDLVAGYQETQYF
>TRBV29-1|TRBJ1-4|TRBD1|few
TGCAGCGTTGAAATGGGACAGGGGATGGGAAAACTGTTTTTT
CSVEMGQGMGKLFF
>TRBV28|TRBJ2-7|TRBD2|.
TGTGCCAGCAGTTTATGGTCCCTAGCGGGAGGGCCAAGGTACGAGCAGTACTTC
CASSLWSLAGGPRYEQYF
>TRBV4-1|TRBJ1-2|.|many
TGCGCCAGCAGCCAAGAGCGTGGGGGACGAGGAGGTGGCTACACCTTC
CASSQERGGRGGGYTF
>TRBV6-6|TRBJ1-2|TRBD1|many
TGTGCCAGCAGACCAGCCGGGACAGACAACTATGGCTACACCTTC
CASRPAGTDNYGYTF
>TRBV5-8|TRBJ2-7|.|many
TGTGCCAGCAGCTGGGGGGCCTACGAGCAGTACTTC
CASSWGAYEQYF
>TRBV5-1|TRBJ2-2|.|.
TGCGCCAGCAGTCGGCAGGGGGGTCGGGGCGGGGAGCTGTTTTTT
CASSRQGGRGGELFF
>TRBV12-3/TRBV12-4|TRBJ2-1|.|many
TGTGCCAGCAGGGAGAGCCTCCCGGAGCAGTTCTTC
CASRESLPEQFF
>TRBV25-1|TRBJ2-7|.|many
TGTGCCAGTTCGGGGAGGGAGCAGTACTTC
CASSGREQYF
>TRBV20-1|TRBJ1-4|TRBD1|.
TGCAGTGCTCCGGGACAGGGAATTAATGAAAAACTGTTTTTT
CSAPGQGINEKLFF
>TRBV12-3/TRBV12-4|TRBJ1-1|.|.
TGTGCCAGCAGCCCAGTCAAAGGTGGGAACACTGAAGCTTTCTTT
CASSPVKGGNTEAFF
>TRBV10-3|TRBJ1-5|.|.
TGTGCCATCGGCGAAGTGGATGATCAGCCCCAGCATTTT
CAIGEVDDQPQHF
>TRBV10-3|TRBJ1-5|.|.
TGTGCCGTAGGGAGGGAGGATCAGCCCCAGCATTTT
CAVGREDQPQHF
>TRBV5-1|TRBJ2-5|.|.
TGCGCCAGCAGCGTAGGTTGGGACTTAGCGAGTACCCAAGAGACCCAGTACTTC
CASSVGWDLASTQETQYF
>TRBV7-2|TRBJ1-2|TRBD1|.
TGTGCCAGCAGCTTAGGGTCACAGGGGGCAGACACTGACTATGGCTACACCTTC
CASSLGSQGADTDYGYTF
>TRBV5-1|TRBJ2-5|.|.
TGCGCCAGCAGCTTGTCGTCGACAGTATCAGAGACCCAGTACTTC
CASSLSSTVSETQYF
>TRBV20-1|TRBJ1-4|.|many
TGCAGTGCTCGGGTAGCGACTAATGAAAAACTGTTTTTT
CSARVATNEKLFF
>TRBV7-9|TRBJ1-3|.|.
.
CASSPDSRSYEQYFGPDTIYF
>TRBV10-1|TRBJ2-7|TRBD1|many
TGCGCCAGCACTCCCCGGGACAGACGCTACGAGCAGTACTTC
CASTPRDRRYEQYF
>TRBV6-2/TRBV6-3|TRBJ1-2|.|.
TGTGCCAGCAGCCAGGGCACATTCTATGGCTACACCTTC
CASSQGTFYGYTF
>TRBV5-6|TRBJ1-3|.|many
TGTGCCAGCAGCCCGCGGGTTACGGGTAGACCATATGGAAACACCATATATTTT
CASSPRVTGRPYGNTIYF
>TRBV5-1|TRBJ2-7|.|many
TGCGCCAGCAGCTTGCCAATGACAGGAAACCTCGGGGAGCAGTACTTC
CASSLPMTGNLGEQYF
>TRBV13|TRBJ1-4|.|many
TGTGCCAGCAGCTTATACCCTCAGTACCAGGGGAATGAAAAACTGTTTTTT
CASSLYPQYQGNEKLFF
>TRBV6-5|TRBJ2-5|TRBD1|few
TGTGCCAGCAGTTTTGCACCCGGTCACAGGGGCTCAGGGGAGACCCAGTACTTC
CASSFAPGHRGSGETQYF
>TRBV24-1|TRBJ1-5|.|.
TGTGCAATCGGGAGCAATCAGACCCAGCATTTT
CAIGSNQTQHF
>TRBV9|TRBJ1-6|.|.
TGTGCCAGCAGCGGATCCCGGGACGGGTATGATTCACCCCTCCACTTT
CASSGSRDGYDSPLHF
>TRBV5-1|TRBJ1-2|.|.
TGCGCCAGCAGCAGGGTTGAGGACTATGGCTACACCTTC
CASSRVEDYGYTF
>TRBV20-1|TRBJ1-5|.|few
TGCAGTGCTAGAGCGGGAGACGAGAGGGAGACCCAGCATTTT
CSARAGDERETQHF
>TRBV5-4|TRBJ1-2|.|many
TGTGCCAGCAGCCCTCCAACGGGGTCGATCTATGGCTACACCTTC
CASSPPTGSIYGYTF
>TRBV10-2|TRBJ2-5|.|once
TGTGCCAGCAGCGCCCAGGGGCCGGAAAGGAAGACCCAGTACTTC
CASSAQGPERKTQYF
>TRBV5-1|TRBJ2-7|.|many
TGCGCCAGCAGGCCGACAGTTCACTACGAGCAGTACTTC
CASRPTVHYEQYF
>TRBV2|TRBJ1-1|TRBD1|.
TGTGCCAGCAGTGTGACAGGGGGCGGTGAAGCTTTCTTT
CASSVTGGGEAFF
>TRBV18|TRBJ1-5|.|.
TGTGCCAGCTCACCATCCAGGCAGCCCCAGCATTTT
CASSPSRQPQHF
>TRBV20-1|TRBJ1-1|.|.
TGCAGTGCCGTCTTTGGGGGCCTTCTGACCACTGAAGCTTTCTTT
CSAVFGGLLTTEAFF
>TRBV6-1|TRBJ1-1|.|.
TGTGCCAGCAGTGAATTGTGGCAACTAGCTTTCTTT
CASSELWQLAFF
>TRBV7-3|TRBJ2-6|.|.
TGTGCCAGCAGCTTACAGGGGAGCCCCTCTGGGGCCAACGTCCTGACTTTC
CASSLQGSPSGANVLTF
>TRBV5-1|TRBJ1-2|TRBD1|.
TGCGCCAGCAGCGGGGCATCACAGGGGGCGCTGGGCTACACCTTC
CASSGASQGALGYTF
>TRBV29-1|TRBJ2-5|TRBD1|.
TGCAGCCACGACAGGGGGGCTAGGGAGACCCAGTACTTC
CSHDRGARETQYF
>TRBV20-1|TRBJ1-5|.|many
TGCAGTGCTAGAGGTGGGCAGCACGGCGGGGAGCCCCAGCATTTT
CSARGGQHGGEPQHF
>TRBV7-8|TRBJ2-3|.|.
TGTGCCAGCAGCCTAGGCGGTGTTCAACGGGATACGCAGTATTTT
CASSLGGVQRDTQYF
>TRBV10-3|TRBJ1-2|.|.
TGTGCCATCAGTGAGGAGGGGCACTATGGCTACACCTTC
CAISEEGHYGYTF
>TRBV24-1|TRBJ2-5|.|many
TGTGCCACCAGTGAGGTCGGTCGAAAGACCCAGTACTTC
CATSEVGRKTQYF
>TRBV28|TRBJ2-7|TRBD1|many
TGTGCCAGCAGTTGGACAGGGATTTACGAGCAGTACTTC
CASSWTGIYEQYF
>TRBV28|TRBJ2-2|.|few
TGTGCCAGCAGTTTTGGGTCCCAGGGTACGAACACCGGGGAGCTGTTTTTT
CASSFGSQGTNTGELFF
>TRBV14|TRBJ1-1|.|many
TGTGCCAGCAGCCTACAAAGGGGTCATACTGAAGCTTTCTTT
CASSLQRGHTEAFF
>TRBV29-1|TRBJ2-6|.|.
TGCAGCGTTGAAATCGCCTCTGGGGCCATCGTCCTGACTTTC
CSVEIASGAIVLTF
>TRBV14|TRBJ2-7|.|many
TGTGCCAGCAGCCAGCAATTAGCCTACGAGCAGTACTTC
CASSQQLAYEQYF
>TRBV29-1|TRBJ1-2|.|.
TGCAGCTTGGAAATTTTTGGCGGTACCGTCTATGGCTACACCTTC
CSLEIFGGTVYGYTF
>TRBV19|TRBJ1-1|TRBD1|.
TGTGCCAGTAGCCGATCAGGACAGGGAGGCACTGAAGCTTTCTTT
CASSRSGQGGTEAFF
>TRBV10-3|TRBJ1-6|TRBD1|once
TGTGCCATCAGTTCCGACAGGGACAATTCACCCCTCCACTTT
CAISSDRDNSPLHF
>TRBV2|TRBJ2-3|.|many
TGTGCCAGCAGTGAACGGACAGATACGCAGTATTTT
CASSERTDTQYF